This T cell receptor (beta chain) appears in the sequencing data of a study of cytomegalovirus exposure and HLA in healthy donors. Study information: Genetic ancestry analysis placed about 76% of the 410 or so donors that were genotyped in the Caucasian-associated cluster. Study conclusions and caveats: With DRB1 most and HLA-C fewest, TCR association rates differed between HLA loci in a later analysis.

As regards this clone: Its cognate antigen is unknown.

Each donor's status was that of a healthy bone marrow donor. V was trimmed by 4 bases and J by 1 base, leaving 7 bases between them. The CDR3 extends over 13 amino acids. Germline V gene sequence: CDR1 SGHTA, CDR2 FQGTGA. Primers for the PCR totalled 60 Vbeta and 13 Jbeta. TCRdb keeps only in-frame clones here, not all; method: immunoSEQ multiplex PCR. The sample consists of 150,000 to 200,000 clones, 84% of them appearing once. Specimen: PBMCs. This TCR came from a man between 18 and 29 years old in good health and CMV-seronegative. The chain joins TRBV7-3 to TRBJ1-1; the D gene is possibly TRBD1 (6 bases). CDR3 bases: TGTGCCAGCAGCTGGACAGCGAACACTGAAGCTTTCTTT. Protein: CASSWTANTEAFF.